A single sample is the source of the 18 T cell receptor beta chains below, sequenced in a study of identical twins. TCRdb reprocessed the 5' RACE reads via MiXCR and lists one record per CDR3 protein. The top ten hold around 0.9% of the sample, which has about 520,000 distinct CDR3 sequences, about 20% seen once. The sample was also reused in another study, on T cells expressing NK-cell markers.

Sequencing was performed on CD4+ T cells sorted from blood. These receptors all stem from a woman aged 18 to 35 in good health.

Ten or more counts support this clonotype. CDR3 loop: CAIKTGQGYGYTF. Here the CDR3 DNA reads TGTGCCATCAAGACGGGACAGGGGTATGGCTACACCTTC. The chain carries TRBV10-3 and TRBJ1-2, with 10 bases identical to TRBD1. Germline assignment: CDR1 ENHRY and CDR2 SYGVKD. The CDR3 totals 13 residues. V lost 7 bases to trimming and J lost 5 bases; unmatched junction nucleotides: 4.

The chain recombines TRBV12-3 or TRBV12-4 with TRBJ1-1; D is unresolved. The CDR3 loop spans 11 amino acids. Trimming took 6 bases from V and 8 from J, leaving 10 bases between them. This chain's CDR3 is CASRSGIEAFF. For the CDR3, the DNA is TGTGCCAGCAGATCCGGGATCGAAGCTTTCTTT.

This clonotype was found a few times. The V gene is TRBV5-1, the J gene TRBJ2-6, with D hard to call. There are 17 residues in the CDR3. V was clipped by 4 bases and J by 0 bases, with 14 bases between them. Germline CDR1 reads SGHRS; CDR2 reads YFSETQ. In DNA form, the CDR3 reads TGCGCCAGCAGCCTGGTGGTGGGGAACTCTGGGGCCAACGTCCTGACTTTC. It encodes CASSLVVGNSGANVLTF. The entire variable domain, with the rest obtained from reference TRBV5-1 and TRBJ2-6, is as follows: KAGVTQTPRYLIKTRGQQVTLSCSPISGHRSVSWYQQTPGQGLQFLFEYFSETQRNKGNFPGRFSGRQFSNSRSEMNVSTLELGDSALYLCASSLVVGNSGANVLTFGAGSRLTVL.

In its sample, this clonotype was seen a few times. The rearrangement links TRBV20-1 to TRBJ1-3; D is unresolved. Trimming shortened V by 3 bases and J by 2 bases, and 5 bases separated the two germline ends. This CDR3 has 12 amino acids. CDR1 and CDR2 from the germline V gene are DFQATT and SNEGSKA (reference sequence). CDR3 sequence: CSARSAGNTIYF. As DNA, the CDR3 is TGCAGTGCTAGGTCCGCTGGAAACACCATATATTTT.

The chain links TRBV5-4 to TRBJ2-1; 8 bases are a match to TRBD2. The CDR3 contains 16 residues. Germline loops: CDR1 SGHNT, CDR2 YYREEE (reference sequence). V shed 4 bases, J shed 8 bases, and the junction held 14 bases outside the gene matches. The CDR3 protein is CASSPAVTGGRDEQFF. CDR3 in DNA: TGTGCCAGCAGCCCCGCTGTGACGGGGGGGAGGGATGAGCAGTTCTTC.

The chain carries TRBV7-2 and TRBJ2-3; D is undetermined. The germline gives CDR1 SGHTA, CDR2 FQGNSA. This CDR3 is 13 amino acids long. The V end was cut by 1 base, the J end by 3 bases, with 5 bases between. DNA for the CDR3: TGTGCCAGCAGCTTAGATATGACAGATACGCAGTATTTT. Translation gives CASSLDMTDTQYF.

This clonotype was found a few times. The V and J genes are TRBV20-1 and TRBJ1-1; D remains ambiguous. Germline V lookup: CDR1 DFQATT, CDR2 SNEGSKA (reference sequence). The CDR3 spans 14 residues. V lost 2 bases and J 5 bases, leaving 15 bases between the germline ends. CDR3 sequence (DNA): TGCAGTGCTAGAATGTCTAGTAGGCCGACTGAAGCTTTCTTT. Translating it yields CSARMSSRPTEAFF.

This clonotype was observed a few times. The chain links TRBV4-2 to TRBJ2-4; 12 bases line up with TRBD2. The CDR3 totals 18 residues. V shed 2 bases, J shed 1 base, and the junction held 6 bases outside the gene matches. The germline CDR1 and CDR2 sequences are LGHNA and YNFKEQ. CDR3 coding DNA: TGTGCCAGCAGCCAACCTAGCGGGGGGGCGCAGGCCAAAAACATTCAGTACTTC. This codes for CASSQPSGGAQAKNIQYF.

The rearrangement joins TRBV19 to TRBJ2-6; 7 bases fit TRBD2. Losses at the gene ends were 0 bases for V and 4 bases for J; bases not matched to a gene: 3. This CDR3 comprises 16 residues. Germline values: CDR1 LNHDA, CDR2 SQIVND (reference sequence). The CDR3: CASSIEGGSGANVLTF. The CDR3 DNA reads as TGTGCCAGTAGTATAGAGGGCGGGAGCGGGGCCAACGTCCTGACTTTC.

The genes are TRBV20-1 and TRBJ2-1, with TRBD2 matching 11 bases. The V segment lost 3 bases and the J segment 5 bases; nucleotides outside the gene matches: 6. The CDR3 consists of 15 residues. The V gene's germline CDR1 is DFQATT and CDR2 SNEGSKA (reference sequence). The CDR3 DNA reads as TGCAGTGCTAGTAGCGGGGGGGGAAGTGACAATGAGCAGTTCTTC. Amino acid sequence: CSASSGGGSDNEQFF.

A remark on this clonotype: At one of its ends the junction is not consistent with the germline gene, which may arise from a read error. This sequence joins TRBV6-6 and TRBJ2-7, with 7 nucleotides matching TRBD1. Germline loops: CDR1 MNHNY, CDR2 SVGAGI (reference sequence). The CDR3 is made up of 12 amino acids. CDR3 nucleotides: TGTGTCAGCAGCTTCAGGGGGTACGAGCAGTACTTC. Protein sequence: CVSSFRGYEQYF.

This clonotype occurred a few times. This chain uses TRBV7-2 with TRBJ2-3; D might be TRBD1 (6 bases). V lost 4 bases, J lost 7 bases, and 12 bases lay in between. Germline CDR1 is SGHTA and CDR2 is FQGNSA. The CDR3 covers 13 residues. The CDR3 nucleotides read TGTGCCAGCAGCTCTCAGGGGTCGCATACGCAGTATTTT. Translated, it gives CASSSQGSHTQYF. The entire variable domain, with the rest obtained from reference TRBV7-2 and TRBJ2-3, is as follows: GAGVSQSPSNKVTEKGKDVELRCDPISGHTALYWYRQSLGQGLEFLIYFQGNSAPDKSGLPSDRFSAERTGGSVSTLTIQRTQQEDSAVYLCASSSQGSHTQYFGPGTRLTVL.

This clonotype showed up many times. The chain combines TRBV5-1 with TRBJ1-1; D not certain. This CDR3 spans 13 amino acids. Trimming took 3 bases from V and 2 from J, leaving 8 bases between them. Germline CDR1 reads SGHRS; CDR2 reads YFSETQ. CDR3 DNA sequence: TGCGCCAGCAGCTCCGCCCCCAACACTGAAGCTTTCTTT. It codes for CASSSAPNTEAFF.

In DNA, the CDR3 is TGCGCCAGCAGCCAAGTCAAGGCTAGCGGATCGTACGAGCAGTACTTC. This codes for CASSQVKASGSYEQYF. The chain links TRBV4-3 to TRBJ2-7; 7 positions match TRBD2. Germline-derived CDR1 and CDR2 are LGHNA and YSLEER. The CDR3 runs to 16 residues. Losses at the gene ends were 1 base for V and 4 bases for J; bases not matched to a gene: 10.

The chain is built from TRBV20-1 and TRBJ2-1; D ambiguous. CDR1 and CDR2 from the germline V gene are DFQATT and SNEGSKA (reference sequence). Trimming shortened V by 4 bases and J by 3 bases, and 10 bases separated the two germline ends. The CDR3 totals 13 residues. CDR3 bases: TGCAGTGCTACCCCCATAGGCTACAATGAGCAGTTCTTC. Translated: CSATPIGYNEQFF.

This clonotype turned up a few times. This chain's CDR3 is CATSREPGQETQYF. The CDR3 DNA is TGTGCCACCAGCAGAGAGCCAGGGCAAGAGACCCAGTACTTC. The chain recombines TRBV15 with TRBJ2-5, with D possibly TRBD1 on 5 matching bases. Trimming removed 0 bases at V and 2 bases at J, with 7 bases between. The germline V gene encodes CDR1 LNHNV and CDR2 YYDKDF (reference sequence). This CDR3 has 14 amino acids.

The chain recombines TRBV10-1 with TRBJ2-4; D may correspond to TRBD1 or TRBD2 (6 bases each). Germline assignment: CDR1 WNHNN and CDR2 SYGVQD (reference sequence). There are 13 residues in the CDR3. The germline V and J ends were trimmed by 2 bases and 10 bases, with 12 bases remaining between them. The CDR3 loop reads CASSEGTGRIQYF. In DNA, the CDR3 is TGCGCCAGCAGTGAGGGAACAGGGAGGATTCAGTACTTC.

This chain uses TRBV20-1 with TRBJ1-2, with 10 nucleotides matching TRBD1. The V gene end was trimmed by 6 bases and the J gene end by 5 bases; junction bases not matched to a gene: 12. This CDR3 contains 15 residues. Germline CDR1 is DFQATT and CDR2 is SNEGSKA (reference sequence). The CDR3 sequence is CSASDRGLIGYGYTF. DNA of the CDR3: TGCAGTGCCTCAGACAGGGGGCTGATAGGGTATGGCTACACCTTC.